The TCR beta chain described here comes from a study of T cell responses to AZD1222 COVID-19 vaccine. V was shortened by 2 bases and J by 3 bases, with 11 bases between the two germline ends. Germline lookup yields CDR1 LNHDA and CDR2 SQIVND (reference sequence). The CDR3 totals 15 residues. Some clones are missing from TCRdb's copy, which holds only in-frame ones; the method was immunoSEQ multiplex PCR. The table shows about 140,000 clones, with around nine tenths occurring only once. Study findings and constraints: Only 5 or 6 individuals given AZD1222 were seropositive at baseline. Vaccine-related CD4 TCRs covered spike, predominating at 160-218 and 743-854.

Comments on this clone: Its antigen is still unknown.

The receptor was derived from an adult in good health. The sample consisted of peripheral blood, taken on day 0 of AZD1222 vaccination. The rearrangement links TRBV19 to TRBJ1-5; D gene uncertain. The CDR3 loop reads CASSITDQYNQPQHF. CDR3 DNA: TGTGCCAGTAGTATAACAGACCAGTACAATCAGCCCCAGCATTTT.